This TCR beta chain was sequenced for a study of memory CD4+ T cells and cytomegalovirus serostatus. Turning to the study itself: This sample comes from healthy Belgian adults, fewer than 10 CMV seropositive, 24 seronegative.

How the authors handled the data: Out-of-frame sequences were removed, leaving 2,000,000 or so distinct TCRbeta sequences. Clones were sequenced by immunoSEQ multiplex PCR, and TCRdb holds only the in-frame ones, with some missing. For V, J and clone size, that table is used; D and trimming come from the DNA. The repertoire consists of around 45,000 clones, with approximately 74% occurring once and the leading ten covering about 1.2%. The sort gate was single viable CD3+CD4+CD8-CD45RO+ cells for memory CD4+ T cells. With regard to this clone: Its antigen remains unidentified.

Study findings and constraints: About 40% of the roughly 150 known CMV-associated TCRbeta sequences appeared in CD4+ memory. CMV serostatus prediction reached median AUC roughly 0.95, or 0.91 with US-trained model.

The germline V gene encodes CDR1 SGHRS and CDR2 YFSETQ. CDR3 size: 15 residues. V gave up 2 bases and J gave up 1 base, with 12 bases separating them. This chain uses TRBV5-1 with TRBJ1-1; a weak D match, TRBD1 (5 bases). The receptor was isolated from an adult in good health and CMV-seropositive. Sequenced input: memory CD4+ T cells from blood. In nucleotides, the CDR3 is TGCGCCAGCAGCTTTTGGGGCCAGAAGAACACTGAAGCTTTCTTT. This sequence encodes CASSFWGQKNTEAFF.